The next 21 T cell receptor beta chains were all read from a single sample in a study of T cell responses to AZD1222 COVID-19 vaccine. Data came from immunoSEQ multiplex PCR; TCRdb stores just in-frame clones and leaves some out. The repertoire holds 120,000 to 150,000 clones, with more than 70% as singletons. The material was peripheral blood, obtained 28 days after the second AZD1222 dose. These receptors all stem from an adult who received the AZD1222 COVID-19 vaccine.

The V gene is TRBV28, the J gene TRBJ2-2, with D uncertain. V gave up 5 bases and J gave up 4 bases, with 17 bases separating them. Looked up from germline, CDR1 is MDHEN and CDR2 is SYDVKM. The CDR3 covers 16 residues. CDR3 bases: TGTGCCAGCAGTAGCGCTCCAGGAAGGACCACCGGGGAGCTGTTTTTT. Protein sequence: CASSSAPGRTTGELFF. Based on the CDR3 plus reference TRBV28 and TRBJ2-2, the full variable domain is DVKVTQSSRYLVKRTGEKVFLECVQDMDHENMFWYRQDPGLGLRLIYFSYDVKMKEKGDIPEGYSVSREKKERFSLILESASTNQTSMYLCASSSAPGRTTGELFFGEGSRLTVL.

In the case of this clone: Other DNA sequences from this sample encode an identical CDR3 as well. In DNA, the CDR3 is TGTGCCAGCAGTTACACAGGGAATCAGCCCCAGCATTTT. Translated: CASSYTGNQPQHF. The chain joins TRBV6-2 or TRBV6-3 to TRBJ1-5, with D maybe TRBD1 (6 bases). Germline V gene data show CDR1 as MNHEY and CDR2 as SVGEGT. This CDR3 has 13 residues. Trimming took off 2 bases at V and 4 bases at J, with 6 bases between the two ends.

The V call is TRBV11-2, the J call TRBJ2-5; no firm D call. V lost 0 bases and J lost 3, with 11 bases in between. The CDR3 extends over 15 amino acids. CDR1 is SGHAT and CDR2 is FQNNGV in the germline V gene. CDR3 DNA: TGTGCCAGCAGCTTAGACTGGGTTTTGGAAGAGACCCAGTACTTC. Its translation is CASSLDWVLEETQYF.

CDR3 in amino acids: CASSSSGIYEQYF. CDR3 in DNA: TGTGCCAGCAGCTCCTCGGGGATTTACGAGCAGTACTTC. V and J are TRBV5-4 and TRBJ2-7, with TRBD2 as a possible D gene (5 bases). V lost 3 bases, J lost 4 bases, and 11 bases lay in between. CDR1 is SGHNT and CDR2 is YYREEE in the germline V gene (reference sequence). The CDR3 sequence is 13 residues long.

The CDR3 region is CASSSDRGNYNEQFF. The CDR3 DNA follows: TGTGCCAGCAGCTCTGACAGGGGGAACTACAATGAGCAGTTCTTC. The chain recombines TRBV5-8 with TRBJ2-1; 9 bases align to TRBD1. The CDR3 totals 15 residues. Germline CDR1 is SGHTS and CDR2 is YDEGEE. Trimming removed 3 bases from V and 3 bases from J; junction bases left unmatched: 4. Full variable domain (remainder filled in from reference TRBV5-8 and TRBJ2-1): EAGVTQSPTHLIKTRGQQATLRCSPISGHTSVYWYQQALGLGLQFLLWYDEGEERNRGNFPPRFSGRQFPNYSSELNVNALELEDSALYLCASSSDRGNYNEQFFGPGTRLTVL.

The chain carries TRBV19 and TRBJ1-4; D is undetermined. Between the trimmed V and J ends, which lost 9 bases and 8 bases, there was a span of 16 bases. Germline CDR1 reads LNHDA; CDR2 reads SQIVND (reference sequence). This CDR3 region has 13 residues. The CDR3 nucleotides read TGTGCCAGCTCCTTAGGACTGTACGAAAAACTGTTTTTT. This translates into CASSLGLYEKLFF. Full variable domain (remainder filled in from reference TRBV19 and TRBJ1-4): DGGITQSPKYLFRKEGQNVTLSCEQNLNHDAMYWYRQDPGQGLRLIYYSQIVNDFQKGDIAEGYSVSREKKESFPLTVTSAQKNPTAFYLCASSLGLYEKLFFGSGTQLSVL.

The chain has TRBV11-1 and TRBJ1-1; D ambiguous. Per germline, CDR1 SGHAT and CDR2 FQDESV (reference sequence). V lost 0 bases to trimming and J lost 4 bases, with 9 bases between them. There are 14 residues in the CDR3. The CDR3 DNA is TGTGCCAGCAGCTTAGCCACTTGGACCACTGAAGCTTTCTTT. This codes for CASSLATWTTEAFF.

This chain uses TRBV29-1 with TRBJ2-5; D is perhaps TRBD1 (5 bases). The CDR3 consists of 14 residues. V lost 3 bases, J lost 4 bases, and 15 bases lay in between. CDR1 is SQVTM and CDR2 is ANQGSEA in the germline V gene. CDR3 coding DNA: TGCAGCGTTGATCGCCCCCAGGGTCGAGAGACCCAGTACTTC. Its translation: CSVDRPQGRETQYF.

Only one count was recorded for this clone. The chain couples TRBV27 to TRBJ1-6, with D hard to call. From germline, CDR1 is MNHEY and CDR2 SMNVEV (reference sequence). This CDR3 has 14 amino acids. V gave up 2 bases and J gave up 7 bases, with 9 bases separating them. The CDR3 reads CASSLEPRNSPLHF. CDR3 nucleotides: TGTGCCAGCAGTTTAGAACCCAGGAATTCACCCCTCCACTTT.

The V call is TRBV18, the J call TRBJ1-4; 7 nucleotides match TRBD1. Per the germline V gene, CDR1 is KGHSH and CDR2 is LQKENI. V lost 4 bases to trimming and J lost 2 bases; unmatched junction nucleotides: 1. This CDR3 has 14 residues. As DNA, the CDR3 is TGTGCCAGCTCACGACAGGGCACTAATGAAAAACTGTTTTTT. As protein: CASSRQGTNEKLFF. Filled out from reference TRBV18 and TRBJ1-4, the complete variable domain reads NAGVMQNPRHLVRRRGQEARLRCSPMKGHSHVYWYRQLPEEGLKFMVYLQKENIIDESGMPKERFSAEFPKEGPSILRIQQVVRGDSAAYFCASSRQGTNEKLFFGSGTQLSVL.

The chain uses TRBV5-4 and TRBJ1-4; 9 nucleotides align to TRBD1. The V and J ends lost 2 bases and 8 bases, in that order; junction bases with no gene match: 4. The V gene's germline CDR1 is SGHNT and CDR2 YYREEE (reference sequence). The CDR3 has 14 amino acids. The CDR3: CASSFGQGREKLFF. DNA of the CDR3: TGTGCCAGCAGCTTTGGACAGGGGCGAGAAAAACTGTTTTTT.

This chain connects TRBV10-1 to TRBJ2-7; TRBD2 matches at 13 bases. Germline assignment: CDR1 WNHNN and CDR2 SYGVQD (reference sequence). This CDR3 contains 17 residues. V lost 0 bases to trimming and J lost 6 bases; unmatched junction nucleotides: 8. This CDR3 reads CASSESETSGREGEQYF. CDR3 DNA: TGCGCCAGCAGTGAGTCGGAAACTAGCGGGAGGGAGGGCGAGCAGTACTTC.

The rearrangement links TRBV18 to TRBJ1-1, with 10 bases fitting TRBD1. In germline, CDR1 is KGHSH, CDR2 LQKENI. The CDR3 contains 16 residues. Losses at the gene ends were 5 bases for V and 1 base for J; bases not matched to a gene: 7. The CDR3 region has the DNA TGTGCCAGCTCATCCGGGACAGGGGTCGGGAACACTGAAGCTTTCTTT. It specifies CASSSGTGVGNTEAFF.

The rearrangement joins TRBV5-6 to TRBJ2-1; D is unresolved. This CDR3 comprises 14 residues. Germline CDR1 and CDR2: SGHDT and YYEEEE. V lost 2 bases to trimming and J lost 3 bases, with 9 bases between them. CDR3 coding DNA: TGTGCCAGCAGCTTTCTAGATTACTACAATGAGCAGTTCTTC. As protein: CASSFLDYYNEQFF. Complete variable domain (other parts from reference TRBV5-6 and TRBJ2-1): DAGVTQSPTHLIKTRGQQVTLRCSPKSGHDTVSWYQQALGQGPQFIFQYYEEEERQRGNFPDRFSGHQFPNYSSELNVNALLLGDSALYLCASSFLDYYNEQFFGPGTRLTVL.

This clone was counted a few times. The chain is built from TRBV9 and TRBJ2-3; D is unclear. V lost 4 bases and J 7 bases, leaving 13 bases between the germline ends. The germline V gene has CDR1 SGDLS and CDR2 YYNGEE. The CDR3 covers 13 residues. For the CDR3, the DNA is TGTGCCAGCAGCCCCGTTCGATCGAATACGCAGTATTTT. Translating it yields CASSPVRSNTQYF.

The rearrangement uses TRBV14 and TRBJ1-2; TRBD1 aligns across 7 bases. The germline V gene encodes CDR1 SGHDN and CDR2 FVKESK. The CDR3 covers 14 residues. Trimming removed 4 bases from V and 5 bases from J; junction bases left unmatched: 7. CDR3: CASSLPGTAYGYTF. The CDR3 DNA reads TGTGCCAGCAGCCTCCCCGGGACAGCTTATGGCTACACCTTC.

The CDR3 region has the DNA TGTGCCAGCAGCTTAGATATACGACAGGGCTCCTACAATGAGCAGTTCTTC. Protein: CASSLDIRQGSYNEQFF. The chain combines TRBV5-6 with TRBJ2-1; 7 nucleotides match TRBD1. CDR3 size: 17 residues. Germline CDR1 is SGHDT and CDR2 is YYEEEE. V dropped 2 bases and J dropped 0; count of bases not matched to a gene: 8.

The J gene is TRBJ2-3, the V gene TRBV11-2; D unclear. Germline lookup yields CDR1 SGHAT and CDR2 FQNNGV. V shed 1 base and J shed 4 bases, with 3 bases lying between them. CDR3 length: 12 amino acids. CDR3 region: CASSLGADTQYF. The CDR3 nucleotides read TGTGCCAGCAGCTTAGGGGCAGATACGCAGTATTTT.

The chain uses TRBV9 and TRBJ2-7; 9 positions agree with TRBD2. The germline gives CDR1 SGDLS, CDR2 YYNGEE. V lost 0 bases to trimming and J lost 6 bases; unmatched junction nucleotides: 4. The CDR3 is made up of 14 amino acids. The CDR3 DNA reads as TGTGCCAGCAGCGTAGTAGCGGGAGCCCCCGAGCAGTACTTC. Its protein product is CASSVVAGAPEQYF.

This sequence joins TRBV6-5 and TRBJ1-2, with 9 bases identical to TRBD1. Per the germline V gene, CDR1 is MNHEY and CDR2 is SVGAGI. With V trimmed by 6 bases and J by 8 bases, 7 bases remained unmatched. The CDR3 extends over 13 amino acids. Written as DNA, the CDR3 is TGTGCCAGCAGCGGACAGGGGTATGAAGGCTACACCTTC. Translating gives CASSGQGYEGYTF.

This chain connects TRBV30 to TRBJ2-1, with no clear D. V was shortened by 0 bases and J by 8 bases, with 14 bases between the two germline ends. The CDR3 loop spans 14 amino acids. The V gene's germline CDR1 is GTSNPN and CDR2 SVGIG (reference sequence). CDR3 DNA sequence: TGTGCCTGGAGTGTATGGTCGGGTAGACATGAGCAGTTCTTC. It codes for CAWSVWSGRHEQFF.